This T cell receptor (beta chain) was documented in a study of vaccination and CD4 T cells after COVID-19. Note on this clonotype: Its target is not known.

Treatment of the sample: 10-day PBMC culture with coronavirus spike peptide pools or control peptides (ViraFEST assay). Peptide-pool expansion of antigen-specific T cells preceded TCR sequencing in ViraFEST. The germline CDR1 and CDR2 sequences are LGHDT and YNNKEL (reference sequence). The CDR3 is 15 residues long. Trimming removed 2 bases at V and 2 bases at J, with 12 bases between. Researchers used the Oncomine TCR Beta short-read assay to sequence DNA from cultured CD4+ T cells. Each CDR3 protein is one row after TCRdb ran MiXCR on the PCR reads. The sample lists 14,000 to 15,000 distinct CDR3 sequences; 40% to 60% were seen once. Study-level results: Post-vaccination reactive clonotypes (median roughly 41) did not differ significantly from post-infection (under 22). When vaccine-specific clones from convalescent patients were examined, 304 of 307 were spike mono-reactive.

This TCR was sampled from a human donor who had recovered from COVID-19. The chain is built from TRBV3-1 and TRBJ1-1; perhaps TRBD1 as D (6 bases). The source material was CD4+ T cells from blood, cultured in vitro. The CDR3 sequence is CASSQTGTPNTEAFF. The CDR3 DNA follows: TGTGCCAGCAGCCAAACCGGGACACCCAACACTGAAGCTTTCTTT.